This T cell receptor beta chain was captured in a study of T-cell memory formation after mild COVID-19. V lost 8 bases and J lost 7; bases outside the gene matches: 7. The CDR3 sequence is 14 residues long. The germline V gene has CDR1 MNHEY and CDR2 SMNVEV (reference sequence). TCR alpha and TCR beta cDNA libraries carrying sample barcodes and UMIs came from 5'RACE with constant-segment primers. From the 5' RACE reads, TCRdb called clonotypes with MiXCR, one entry per CDR3 protein. The sample holds 90,000 to 120,000 distinct CDR3 sequences; more than 9.5% are singletons and the top ten take approximately 39%. In this sample, this clonotype turned up many times.

The sequence was collected from a man between 18 and 35 years old who had mild COVID-19 (a few samples of this study predate the infection). Cell type and time point are not known. The chain links TRBV27 to TRBJ2-1; 11 bases fit TRBD2. Sequencing was carried out using PBMCs or a T cell subset sorted from them (not recorded which). CDR3 sequence (DNA): TGTGCCAGCTCCGGGACTAGCGGAAGGAATGAGCAGTTCTTC. Residues: CASSGTSGRNEQFF.